The 31 T cell receptor beta chains below come from one sample, sequenced in a study of blood T cell repertoires in COVID-19. Repertoires were generated with immunoSEQ multiplex PCR, while TCRdb's copy carries only in-frame clones and drops some. The sample lists some 170,000 clones; 85% to 95% were seen once. The sample was peripheral blood. The receptors were sampled from a woman aged 60-75 years with COVID-19, enrolled during active disease.

This sequence joins TRBV18 and TRBJ2-7, with 9 nucleotides matching TRBD1. Trimming removed 4 bases from V and 3 bases from J; junction bases left unmatched: 7. CDR3 size: 15 residues. From germline, CDR1 is KGHSH and CDR2 LQKENI. CDR3 nucleotides: TGTGCCAGCTCACGAGACCGACAGGGGGTCTACGAGCAGTACTTC. It specifies CASSRDRQGVYEQYF.

The chain employs TRBV7-2 and TRBJ2-5; 7 bases map to TRBD2. The CDR3 runs to 13 residues. Per germline, CDR1 SGHTA and CDR2 FQGNSA. With 3 bases clipped from V and 2 bases from J, the junction kept 0 bases outside the gene matches. CDR3 loop: CASSFSGQETQYF. DNA of the CDR3: TGTGCCAGCAGCTTTAGCGGGCAAGAGACCCAGTACTTC. The complete variable domain, with remaining parts taken from reference TRBV7-2 and TRBJ2-5, reads GAGVSQSPSNKVTEKGKDVELRCDPISGHTALYWYRQSLGQGLEFLIYFQGNSAPDKSGLPSDRFSAERTGGSVSTLTIQRTQQEDSAVYLCASSFSGQETQYFGPGTRLLVL.

The CDR3 bases are TGTGCCAGCTCACTGGACAGGGGTCCGGACCAGCCCCAGCATTTT. This codes for CASSLDRGPDQPQHF. The chain links TRBV18 to TRBJ1-5, with 9 bases aligning to TRBD1. CDR1 and CDR2 from the germline V gene are KGHSH and LQKENI. Trimming removed 4 bases from V and 7 bases from J; junction bases left unmatched: 8. The CDR3 has 15 residues.

The chain has TRBV6-5 and TRBJ1-2; the match to TRBD1 covers 7 bases. The CDR3 is 13 residues long. The germline V gene encodes CDR1 MNHEY and CDR2 SVGAGI. V lost 7 bases, J lost 2 bases, and 4 bases stayed unmatched. CDR3 in amino acids: CASKRGPNYGYTF. The CDR3 DNA is TGTGCCAGCAAAAGGGGGCCGAACTATGGCTACACCTTC.

The gene calls are TRBV7-3 and TRBJ2-1; 13 nucleotides match TRBD2. The CDR3 runs 16 residues. The V gene's germline CDR1 is SGHTA and CDR2 FQGTGA. Trimming took 2 bases from V and 8 from J; bases not matched to a gene: 6. The CDR3: CASSLGGLAGVDEQFF. CDR3 nucleotides: TGTGCCAGCAGCTTAGGTGGACTAGCGGGGGTCGATGAGCAGTTCTTC.

The J gene is TRBJ1-1, the V gene TRBV27; D perhaps matches TRBD1 (6 bases). The CDR3 covers 13 residues. Germline V gene sequence: CDR1 MNHEY, CDR2 SMNVEV (reference sequence). Trimming removed 6 bases at V and 3 bases at J, with 11 bases between. The CDR3 loop is CASSRRTDTEAFF. The CDR3 DNA follows: TGTGCCAGCAGCCGACGGACAGACACTGAAGCTTTCTTT.

V is TRBV5-1 and J is TRBJ1-4; 10 nucleotides agree with TRBD1. CDR1 is SGHRS, CDR2 YFSETQ, per germline. Trimming at V came to 7 bases and at J to 6 bases, leaving 3 bases not matched to a gene. The CDR3 is 13 amino acids. The CDR3 sequence is CASGTGVDEKLFF. Written as DNA, the CDR3 is TGCGCCAGCGGGACAGGGGTTGATGAAAAACTGTTTTTT.

V usage is TRBV4-3 and J usage is TRBJ2-7; D unclear. Per germline, CDR1 LGHNA and CDR2 YSLEER. CDR3 size: 16 residues. Trimming removed 3 bases at V and 2 bases at J, with 17 bases between. The DNA of the CDR3 is TGCGCCAGCAGCCACTTACTATCCACGTCCGCCTACGAGCAGTACTTC. This encodes CASSHLLSTSAYEQYF.

The chain employs TRBV5-4 and TRBJ2-4, with D possibly TRBD1 on 7 matching bases. Germline V gene sequence: CDR1 SGHNT, CDR2 YYREEE (reference sequence). The V and J ends lost 4 bases and 0 bases respectively, with 14 bases between them. CDR3 length: 16 residues. CDR3 loop: CASSTQGGQAKNIQYF. DNA of the CDR3: TGTGCCAGCAGCACGCAGGGGGGCCAAGCCAAAAACATTCAGTACTTC.

The J gene is TRBJ1-3, the V gene TRBV9; 7 nucleotides align to TRBD1. Germline V gives CDR1 SGDLS, CDR2 YYNGEE. The length of the CDR3 is 14 residues. V dropped 3 bases and J dropped 6; count of bases not matched to a gene: 6. This CDR3 is CASSAQGPENTIYF. CDR3 DNA sequence: TGTGCCAGCAGCGCACAGGGGCCTGAAAACACCATATATTTT.

This CDR3 reads CLGSVDTGELFF. The CDR3 DNA reads as TGTCTTGGGAGCGTAGACACCGGGGAGCTGTTTTTT. The rearrangement uses TRBV19 and TRBJ2-2; D possibly corresponds to TRBD2 (5 bases). Germline assignment: CDR1 LNHDA and CDR2 SQIVND (reference sequence). The CDR3 totals 12 residues.

This chain joins TRBV19 and TRBJ2-1; 8 bases map to TRBD1. CDR3 length: 14 amino acids. J lost 5 bases, V lost 7 bases, and 7 bases had no gene match. From germline, CDR1 is LNHDA and CDR2 SQIVND (reference sequence). The CDR3 DNA follows: TGTGCCAGTACGACAGGGGAGCGTCACAATGAGCAGTTCTTC. Translated: CASTTGERHNEQFF.

The chain links TRBV5-1 to TRBJ1-3; D ambiguous. Germline CDR1 reads SGHRS; CDR2 reads YFSETQ. The CDR3 contains 13 residues. V lost 3 bases to trimming and J lost 4 bases, with 8 bases between them. Here the CDR3 DNA reads TGCGCCAGCAGCTCGACAACAGGAAACACCATATATTTT. Encoded protein: CASSSTTGNTIYF. The entire variable domain, with the rest obtained from reference TRBV5-1 and TRBJ1-3, is as follows: KAGVTQTPRYLIKTRGQQVTLSCSPISGHRSVSWYQQTPGQGLQFLFEYFSETQRNKGNFPGRFSGRQFSNSRSEMNVSTLELGDSALYLCASSSTTGNTIYFGEGSWLTVV.

The chain carries TRBV28 and TRBJ1-6; TRBD1 is a possible D gene (6 bases). The V end lost 2 bases, the J end lost 14 bases, and 25 bases lay between the germline ends. Per the germline V gene, CDR1 is MDHEN and CDR2 is SYDVKM. This CDR3 comprises 17 residues. The CDR3 DNA reads as TGTGCCAGCAGTTTAGAAGTCGGTGTCACGGGAAAGGGGGCCCTCCACTTT. Protein product: CASSLEVGVTGKGALHF.

The chain joins TRBV25-1 to TRBJ2-5; a weak D match, TRBD2 (5 bases). The V gene lost 3 bases and the J gene lost 3 bases, with 11 bases spanning the gap. The germline V gene encodes CDR1 MGHDK and CDR2 SYGVNS. The CDR3 has 14 residues. The CDR3 DNA is TGTGCCAGCAGTGACACTAGAGGTAAAGAGACCCAGTACTTC. This codes for CASSDTRGKETQYF.

The V call is TRBV28, the J call TRBJ1-1, with D tentatively TRBD1 (5 bases). Germline CDR1 and CDR2: MDHEN and SYDVKM. The V and J ends lost 7 bases and 6 bases respectively, with 18 bases between them. The CDR3 runs to 14 residues. CDR3 coding DNA: TGTGCCAGCATCTCCCCCAGGGAGGTAGCTGAAGCTTTCTTT. It translates to CASISPREVAEAFF. Using reference TRBV28 and TRBJ1-1 for the parts outside the CDR3, the full variable domain is DVKVTQSSRYLVKRTGEKVFLECVQDMDHENMFWYRQDPGLGLRLIYFSYDVKMKEKGDIPEGYSVSREKKERFSLILESASTNQTSMYLCASISPREVAEAFFGQGTRLTVV.

The CDR3 here is CASSQNTFRAFF. The CDR3 nucleotides read TGTGCCAGCAGCCAGAACACGTTTCGAGCTTTCTTT. The rearrangement links TRBV6-2 or TRBV6-3 to TRBJ1-1; unclear D gene. This CDR3 is built from 12 residues. The germline V and J ends were trimmed by 6 bases and 10 bases, with 15 bases remaining between them. Looked up from germline, CDR1 is MNHEY and CDR2 is SVGEGT.

This rearrangement joins TRBV18 to TRBJ2-3; 9 nucleotides agree with TRBD1. The CDR3 has 14 amino acids. The J segment lost 1 base and the V segment lost 6 bases, leaving 2 bases of the junction unmatched. Germline loops: CDR1 KGHSH, CDR2 LQKENI. CDR3 sequence: CASSRTGGTDTQYF. The CDR3 coding sequence is TGTGCCAGCTCGAGGACAGGGGGCACAGATACGCAGTATTTT.

The V and J genes are TRBV5-4 and TRBJ1-3, with D possibly matching TRBD1 (6 bases). Germline V gene data show CDR1 as SGHNT and CDR2 as YYREEE (reference sequence). This CDR3 contains 14 residues. V shed 0 bases and J shed 3 bases, with 7 bases lying between them. DNA for the CDR3: TGTGCCAGCAGCTTGGGGGGGCTTGGAAACACCATATATTTT. Protein: CASSLGGLGNTIYF.

V and J are TRBV11-2 and TRBJ1-1; tentatively, D is TRBD1 (6 bases). The V end lost 10 bases, the J end lost 0 bases, and 21 bases lay between the germline ends. From germline, CDR1 is SGHAT and CDR2 FQNNGV. The CDR3 sequence is 16 residues long. DNA of the CDR3: TGTGCCATCCTTAACACAGGGTTTGCCATGAACACTGAAGCTTTCTTT. Protein: CAILNTGFAMNTEAFF. Using reference TRBV11-2 and TRBJ1-1 for the parts outside the CDR3, the full variable domain is EAGVAQSPRYKIIEKRQSVAFWCNPISGHATLYWYQQILGQGPKLLIQFQNNGVVDDSQLPKDRFSAERLKGVDSTLKIQPAKLEDSAVYLCAILNTGFAMNTEAFFGQGTRLTVV.

The V call is TRBV6-2 or TRBV6-3, the J call TRBJ2-5, with D maybe TRBD1 (5 bases). Germline CDR1 is MNHEY and CDR2 is SVGEGT. The CDR3 runs 15 residues. Trimming took 2 bases from V and 1 from J, leaving 11 bases between them. In nucleotides, the CDR3 is TGTGCCAGCAGTTACCCGGACACCCCCCAAGAGACCCAGTACTTC. Its protein product is CASSYPDTPQETQYF.

CDR3 sequence reads: CASSIGVGEIYGYTF. DNA for the CDR3: TGTGCCAGTAGTATAGGCGTCGGAGAAATATATGGCTACACCTTC. The rearrangement uses TRBV19 and TRBJ1-2; D gene unclear. The germline V gene encodes CDR1 LNHDA and CDR2 SQIVND (reference sequence). Trimming shortened V by 1 base and J by 5 bases, and 14 bases separated the two germline ends. The length of the CDR3 is 15 residues.

J is TRBJ2-5 and V is TRBV11-2; maybe TRBD1 (6 bases). V was pared by 5 bases and J by 1 base, with 26 bases between. Per germline, CDR1 SGHAT and CDR2 FQNNGV. The CDR3 is made up of 19 amino acids. This CDR3 reads CASSPSGHRSSRSQETQYF. CDR3 nucleotide sequence: TGTGCCAGCAGCCCATCGGGACACCGATCATCGAGGAGCCAAGAGACCCAGTACTTC. The variable domain in full, with the rest retrieved from reference TRBV11-2 and TRBJ2-5, is EAGVAQSPRYKIIEKRQSVAFWCNPISGHATLYWYQQILGQGPKLLIQFQNNGVVDDSQLPKDRFSAERLKGVDSTLKIQPAKLEDSAVYLCASSPSGHRSSRSQETQYFGPGTRLLVL.

The J gene is TRBJ2-1, the V gene TRBV3-1 (or the pseudogene TRBV3-2); 9 positions match TRBD1. The ends lost 1 base at V and 12 bases at J; junction bases unmatched: 4. Germline V CDR1 and CDR2: LGHDT, YNNKEL (reference sequence). The CDR3 has 13 residues. The CDR3 here is CASSQGGTGRQFF. The CDR3 nucleotides are TGTGCCAGCAGCCAAGGGGGGACAGGGAGGCAGTTCTTC.

This clone showed up just once. V usage is TRBV7-9 and J usage is TRBJ1-1, with a possible D match to TRBD1 (5 bases). Germline V CDR1 and CDR2: SEHNR, FQNEAQ (reference sequence). Deletions cut 5 bases from V and 6 bases from J, with 10 bases between. The CDR3 loop spans 12 amino acids. The CDR3 nucleotides read TGTGCCAGCAGCCCAGGGTTTTCTGAAGCTTTCTTT. This encodes CASSPGFSEAFF.

The V gene is TRBV3-1 (or the pseudogene TRBV3-2), the J gene TRBJ1-1; tentatively, D is TRBD1 (5 bases). The germline V gene encodes CDR1 LGHDT and CDR2 YNNKEL (reference sequence). CDR3 length: 18 amino acids. The ends were cut back, 1 base at V and 0 bases at J, with 18 bases in the middle. The CDR3, as DNA: TGTGCCAGCAGCCAAGTCCTAATCAGGGCCGGCATGAACACTGAAGCTTTCTTT. It encodes CASSQVLIRAGMNTEAFF.

CDR3 amino acids: CASSNDRDRAADTQYF. CDR3 DNA sequence: TGTGCCAGCTCCAACGACCGGGACAGGGCGGCAGATACGCAGTATTTT. The gene calls are TRBV18 and TRBJ2-3; 9 nucleotides match TRBD1. There are 16 residues in the CDR3. J gave up 4 bases and V 6 bases, and 11 bases lay outside the gene matches. Germline V gene sequence: CDR1 KGHSH, CDR2 LQKENI.

This rearrangement joins TRBV6-2 or TRBV6-3 to TRBJ1-1, with no clear D. Germline CDR1 and CDR2: MNHEY and SVGEGT. This CDR3 has 14 residues. The V end was cut by 5 bases, the J end by 1 base, with 11 bases between. The chain's CDR3 is CASSLRRENTEAFF. The CDR3 coding sequence is TGTGCCAGCAGTCTCCGTCGGGAGAACACTGAAGCTTTCTTT.

In this sample, this clone turned up once. The CDR3 DNA follows: TGTGCCAGCTCACCTCGCGCTGGTAATGAGCAGTTCTTC. The encoded protein is CASSPRAGNEQFF. The chain couples TRBV18 to TRBJ2-1, with no clear D. Trimming left V 3 bases short and J 7 bases short, with 10 bases between. CDR1 is KGHSH and CDR2 is LQKENI in the germline V gene. The length of the CDR3 is 13 residues. The complete variable domain, with remaining parts taken from reference TRBV18 and TRBJ2-1, reads NAGVMQNPRHLVRRRGQEARLRCSPMKGHSHVYWYRQLPEEGLKFMVYLQKENIIDESGMPKERFSAEFPKEGPSILRIQQVVRGDSAAYFCASSPRAGNEQFFGPGTRLTVL.

The V call is TRBV19, the J call TRBJ1-1; tentative D call: TRBD1 (6 bases). CDR3 length equals 14 residues. The germline V gene encodes CDR1 LNHDA and CDR2 SQIVND (reference sequence). Trimming pared 6 bases from V and 2 bases from J, leaving 13 bases between. The CDR3 reads CASSHQGLNTEAFF. DNA for the CDR3: TGTGCCAGTAGCCATCAGGGGCTTAACACTGAAGCTTTCTTT.

The chain joins TRBV6-2 or TRBV6-3 to TRBJ2-3; 8 bases are a match to TRBD2. This CDR3 is 15 amino acids long. Germline-derived CDR1 and CDR2 are MNHEY and SVGEGT. The junction had 12 bases not matched to a gene; V was cut back by 5 bases and J by 8 bases. The CDR3 spells CASSMGSGGMVTQYF. The CDR3 region has the DNA TGTGCCAGCAGTATGGGCTCGGGGGGGATGGTTACGCAGTATTTT.